This T cell receptor beta chain stems from a study of shared clonotypes between healthy human individuals. Study details: A donor's plate count was three for CD4 naive and three for CD4 memory; CD8 naive had two and CD8 memory one.

This CDR3 is 14 amino acids long. Germline values: CDR1 MNHNY, CDR2 SVGAGI (reference sequence). Deletions cut 5 bases from V and 0 bases from J, with 8 bases between. To note about this clone: Other nucleotide sequences in the sample specify the same CDR3.

Using immunoSEQ multiplex PCR, the repertoire was profiled, and TCRdb retains in-frame clones only, with some absent. The sample records about a million clones, more than 60% being singletons. The sequenced material came from memory CD4+ T cells sorted from blood. Subset given: CD45RA-negative fraction. The V gene is TRBV6-6, the J gene TRBJ1-3, with a possible D match to TRBD1 (5 bases). The source is a young man in good health. CDR3 in amino acids: CASSRDSSGNTIYF. The CDR3 DNA reads TGTGCCAGCAGTCGAGACAGCTCTGGAAACACCATATATTTT.